This TCR beta chain was obtained from a study of regulatory T cells in long-lasting Graves disease. Time point of the sample: newly diagnosed GD, antithyroid drugs for less than 3 months. Isolated PBMC RNA provided the starting material for the TCR library. Library construction for TCR beta used iRepertoire HTBI primers and Arm-PCR of CDR3 regions. TCRdb independently ran MiXCR on the multiplex PCR reads; one entry per CDR3 protein. The sample has hundreds of thousands of distinct CDR3 sequences; approximately 15% are singletons. The CDR3 spans 11 residues. Germline V CDR1 and CDR2: MDHEN, SYDVKM. V lost 3 bases and J lost 8, with 4 bases in between. There are many counts of this clonotype. Antigen unknown. Regarding the study as a whole: Persistent-disease Graves' patients showed less TCR diversity than new cases. New patients shared about a thousand public clonotypes, fewer than the roughly 2,600 shared by persistent patients.

These data were also reused for a study on T cells in Graves' hyperthyroidism and ophthalmopathy. That paper adds: Blood shared most expanded thyroid clonotypes above 0.001. A model using 13 V-J features told ophthalmopathy apart from stable hyperthyroidism.

The gene calls are TRBV28 and TRBJ1-4; the D is unclear. The source was peripheral blood mononuclear cells (PBMCs), collected at new diagnosis, from a patient treated with antithyroid drugs. This sequence originates from a woman aged 25 to 39 with Graves disease. The CDR3 loop reads CASSFLEKLFF. CDR3 nucleotides: TGTGCCAGCAGTTTTTTGGAAAAACTGTTTTTT.